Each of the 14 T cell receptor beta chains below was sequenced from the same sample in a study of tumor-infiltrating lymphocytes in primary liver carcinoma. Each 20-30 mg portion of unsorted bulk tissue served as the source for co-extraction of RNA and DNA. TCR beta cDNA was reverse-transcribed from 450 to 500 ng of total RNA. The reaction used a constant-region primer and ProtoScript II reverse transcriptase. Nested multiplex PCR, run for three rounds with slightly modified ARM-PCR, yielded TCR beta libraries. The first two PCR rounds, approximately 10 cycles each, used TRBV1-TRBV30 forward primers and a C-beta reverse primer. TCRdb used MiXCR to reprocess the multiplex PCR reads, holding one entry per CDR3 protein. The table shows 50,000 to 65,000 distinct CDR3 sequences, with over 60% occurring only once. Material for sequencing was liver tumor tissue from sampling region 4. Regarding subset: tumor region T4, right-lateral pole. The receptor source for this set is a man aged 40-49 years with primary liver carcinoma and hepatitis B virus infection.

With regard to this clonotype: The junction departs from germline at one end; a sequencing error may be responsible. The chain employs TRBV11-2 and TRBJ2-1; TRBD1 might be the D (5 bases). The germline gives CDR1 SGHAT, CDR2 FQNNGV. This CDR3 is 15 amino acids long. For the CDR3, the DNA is TGTGCCAGCAACTTAAGCCAGGGCCCTTACAATGAGCGGTTCTTC. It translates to CASNLSQGPYNERFF.

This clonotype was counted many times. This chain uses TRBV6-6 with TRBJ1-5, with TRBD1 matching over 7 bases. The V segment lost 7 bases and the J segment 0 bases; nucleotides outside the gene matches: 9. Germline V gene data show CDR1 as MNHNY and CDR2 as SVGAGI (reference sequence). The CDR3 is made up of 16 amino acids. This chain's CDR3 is CASKTGTVDSNQPQHF. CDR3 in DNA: TGTGCCAGCAAGACGGGGACAGTCGATAGCAATCAGCCCCAGCATTTT.

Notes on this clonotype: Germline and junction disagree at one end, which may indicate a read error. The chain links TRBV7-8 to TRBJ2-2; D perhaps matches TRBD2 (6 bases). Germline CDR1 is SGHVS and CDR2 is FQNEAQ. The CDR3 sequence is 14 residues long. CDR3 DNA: TGTGCCAGCAACTTAGTTTCGCGGGACGGGGAGCTGTTCTTT. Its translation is CASNLVSRDGELFF.

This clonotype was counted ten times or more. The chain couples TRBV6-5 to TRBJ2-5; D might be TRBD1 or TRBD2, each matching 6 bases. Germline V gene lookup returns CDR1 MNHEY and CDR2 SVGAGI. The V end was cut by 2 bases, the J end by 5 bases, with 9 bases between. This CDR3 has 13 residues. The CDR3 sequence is CASSYPGAETQYF. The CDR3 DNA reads TGTGCCAGCAGTTACCCGGGGGCGGAGACCCAGTACTTC.

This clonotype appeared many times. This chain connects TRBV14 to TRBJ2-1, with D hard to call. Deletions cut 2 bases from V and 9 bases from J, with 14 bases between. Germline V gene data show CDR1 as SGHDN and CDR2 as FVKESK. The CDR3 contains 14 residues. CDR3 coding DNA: TGTGCCAGCAGCCAAAATCTCGACACCAGTGAGCAGTTCTTC. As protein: CASSQNLDTSEQFF.

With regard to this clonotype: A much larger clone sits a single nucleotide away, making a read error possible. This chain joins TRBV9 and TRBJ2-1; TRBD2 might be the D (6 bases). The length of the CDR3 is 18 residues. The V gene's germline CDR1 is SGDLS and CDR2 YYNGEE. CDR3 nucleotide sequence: TGTGCCTGCAGCGTTGGGACTCCTAAAAAGCGTCTGTACAATGAGCAGTTCTTC. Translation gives CACSVGTPKKRLYNEQFF. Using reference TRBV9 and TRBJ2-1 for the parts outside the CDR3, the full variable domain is DSGVTQTPKHLITATGQRVTLRCSPRSGDLSVYWYQQSLDQGLQFLIQYYNGEERAKGNILERFSAQQFPDLHSELNLSSLELGDSALYFCACSVGTPKKRLYNEQFFGPGTRLTVL.

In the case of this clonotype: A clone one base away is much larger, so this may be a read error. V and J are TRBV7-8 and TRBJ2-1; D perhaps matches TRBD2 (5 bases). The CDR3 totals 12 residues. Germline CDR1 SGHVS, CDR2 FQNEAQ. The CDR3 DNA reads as TGTGTCAGCAGCTTAACGGGGAATGAGCAGTTCTTC. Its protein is CVSSLTGNEQFF.

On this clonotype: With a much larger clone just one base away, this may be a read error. The CDR3 reads CVSSQGATGANVLTF. The CDR3 DNA follows: TGTGTCAGCAGCCAAGGCGCAACTGGGGCCAACGTCCTGACTTTC. This sequence joins TRBV14 and TRBJ2-6; D not certain. Germline CDR1 and CDR2: SGHDN and FVKESK. The CDR3 contains 15 residues.

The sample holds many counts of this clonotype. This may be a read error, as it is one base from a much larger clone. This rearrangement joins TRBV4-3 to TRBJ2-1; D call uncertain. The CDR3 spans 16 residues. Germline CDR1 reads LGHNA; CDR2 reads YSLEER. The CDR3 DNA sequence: TGCGCCAGCGGCCAAGATCCCTACTCAGAATACAATGAGCAGTTCTTC. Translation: CASGQDPYSEYNEQFF.

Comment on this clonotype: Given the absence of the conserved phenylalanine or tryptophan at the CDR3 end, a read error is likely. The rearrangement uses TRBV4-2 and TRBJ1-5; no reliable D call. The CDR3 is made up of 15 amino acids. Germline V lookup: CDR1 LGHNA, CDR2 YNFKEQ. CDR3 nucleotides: TGTGCCAGCAGCCAGGATTGGACCCCAAATCAGTCCCAGCATTTG. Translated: CASSQDWTPNQSQHL.

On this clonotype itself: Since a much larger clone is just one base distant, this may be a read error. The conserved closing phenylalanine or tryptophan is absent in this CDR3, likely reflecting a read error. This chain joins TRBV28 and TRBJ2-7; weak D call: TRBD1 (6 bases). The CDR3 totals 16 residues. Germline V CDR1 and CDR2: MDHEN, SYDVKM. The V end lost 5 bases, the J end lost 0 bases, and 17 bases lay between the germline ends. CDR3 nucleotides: TGTGCCAGCAGTAGGAAACAGGGATGGGGCTCCTACGAGCAGTACTAC. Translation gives CASSRKQGWGSYEQYY.

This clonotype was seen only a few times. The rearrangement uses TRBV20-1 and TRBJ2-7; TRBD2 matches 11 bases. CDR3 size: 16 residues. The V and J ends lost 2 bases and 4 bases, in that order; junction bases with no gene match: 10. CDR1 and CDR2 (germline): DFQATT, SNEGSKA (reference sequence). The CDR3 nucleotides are TGCAGTGCTAGAATCCTGACTAGCGGGGAGACTTACGAGCAGTACTTC. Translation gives CSARILTSGETYEQYF.

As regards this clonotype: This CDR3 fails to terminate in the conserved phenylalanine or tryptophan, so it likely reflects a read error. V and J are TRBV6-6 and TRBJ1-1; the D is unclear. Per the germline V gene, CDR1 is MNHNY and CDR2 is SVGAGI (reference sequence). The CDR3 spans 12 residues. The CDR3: CARSYSDTEAFS. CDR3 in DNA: TGTGCCAGGAGTTACTCGGACACTGAAGCTTTCTCT.

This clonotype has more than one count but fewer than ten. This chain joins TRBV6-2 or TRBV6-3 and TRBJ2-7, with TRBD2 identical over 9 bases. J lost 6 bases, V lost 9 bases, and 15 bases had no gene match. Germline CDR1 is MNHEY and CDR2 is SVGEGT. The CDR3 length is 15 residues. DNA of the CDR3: TGTGCCAGTAGCACTCCGACTAGCGGAGGGTGCGAGCAGTACTTC. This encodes CASSTPTSGGCEQYF.